One and the same sample provided the 28 T cell receptor beta chains below, sequenced in a study of post-analysis software for immune sequencing data. For these TCRs, the target antigens are not known. Unique molecular identifiers had been added to the TCR beta cDNA libraries. Each CDR3 protein gets one entry after TCRdb re-called the PCR reads with MiXCR. The table includes hundreds of thousands of distinct CDR3 sequences, 25% to 30% detected once. Overall study findings and caveats: A handful of TRBV segments were significantly more frequent in patients than in controls. TRBV5-6, TRBV5-1 and TRBV20-1 were among these segments.

The sequenced sample was blood. These receptors originate from a girl aged 5 to 17 with multiple sclerosis.

CDR3 in amino acids: CSARMALAGGYEQYF. The CDR3 DNA is TGCAGTGCGCGGATGGCACTAGCGGGAGGTTACGAGCAGTACTTC. The chain has TRBV20-1 and TRBJ2-7; 12 bases fit TRBD2. V was pared by 6 bases and J by 4 bases, with 10 bases of the junction left unmatched. Germline-derived CDR1 and CDR2 are DFQATT and SNEGSKA (reference sequence). The CDR3 extends over 15 amino acids.

The V call is TRBV29-1, the J call TRBJ2-7, with 14 bases fitting TRBD2. The DNA end lines up better with TRBJ2-5; the J call may be wrong. Germline assignment: CDR1 SQVTM and CDR2 ANQGSEA. This CDR3 comprises 17 residues. The CDR3 protein is CGSALGTSGSGTETQYF. In DNA, the CDR3 is TGCGGCTCCGCGTTGGGGACTAGCGGGAGTGGTACGGAGACCCAGTACTTC.

CDR3 nucleotides: TGTGCCAGCGACCCACAGGGGGCTGACTATGGCTACACCTTC. It yields the protein CASDPQGADYGYTF. The J gene is TRBJ1-2, the V gene TRBV6-5; TRBD1 matches at 9 bases. CDR3 length equals 14 residues. Looked up from germline, CDR1 is MNHEY and CDR2 is SVGAGI. Germline trimming cut 8 bases from V and 3 bases from J; bases unmatched to any gene: 7.

The J gene is TRBJ2-5, the V gene TRBV15; D uncertain. Trimming took 0 bases from V and 11 from J, leaving 7 bases between them. The CDR3 sequence is 11 residues long. Germline V gives CDR1 LNHNV, CDR2 YYDKDF (reference sequence). The CDR3 protein is CATSRDNEQYF. The CDR3 region has the DNA TGTGCCACCAGCAGAGACAATGAGCAGTACTTC. Full variable domain (rest looked up from reference TRBV15 and TRBJ2-5): DAMVIQNPRYQVTQFGKPVTLSCSQTLNHNVMYWYQQKSSQAPKLLFHYYDKDFNNEADTPDNFQSRRPNTSFCFLDIRSPGLGDTAMYLCATSRDNEQYFGPGTRLLVL.

In regard to this clonotype: The junction shows a germline mismatch at one end, possibly a read error. The rearrangement links TRBV20-1 to TRBJ2-7; maybe TRBD2 (6 bases). Germline V gene lookup returns CDR1 DFQATT and CDR2 SNEGSKA (reference sequence). The CDR3 runs to 14 residues. The CDR3 region has the DNA TGCGGTGCGCCCAACCTAGCGAGAGCCTACGAGCAGTACTTC. Translation: CGAPNLARAYEQYF.

This clonotype has a count of ten or more. The V and J genes are TRBV7-2 and TRBJ2-5; 7 positions match TRBD1. V lost 0 bases to trimming and J lost 2 bases; unmatched junction nucleotides: 3. The germline V gene encodes CDR1 SGHTA and CDR2 FQGNSA. CDR3 length equals 15 residues. CDR3 in DNA: TGTGCCAGCAGCTTAGCGGTGGACAGGCAAGAGACCCAGTACTTC. This sequence encodes CASSLAVDRQETQYF.

The rearrangement links TRBV7-9 to TRBJ2-3; no definite D call. The CDR3 has 15 residues. Germline V lookup: CDR1 SEHNR, CDR2 FQNEAQ (reference sequence). Trimming removed 3 bases from V and 4 bases from J, with 14 bases in between. Here the CDR3 reads CASSLSGPRPDTQYF. CDR3 DNA sequence: TGTGCCAGCAGCTTGTCTGGGCCCCGTCCAGATACGCAGTATTTT. The variable domain in full, with the rest retrieved from reference TRBV7-9 and TRBJ2-3, is DTGVSQNPRHKITKRGQNVTFRCDPISEHNRLYWYRQTLGQGPEFLTYFQNEAQLEKSRLLSDRFSAERPKGSFSTLEIQRTEQGDSAMYLCASSLSGPRPDTQYFGPGTRLTVL.

The J gene is TRBJ2-5, the V gene TRBV12-3 or TRBV12-4, with no clear D. The CDR3 covers 11 residues. V was clipped by 8 bases and J by 11 bases, with 15 bases between them. The CDR3 is CASLLNNEQYF. In DNA form, the CDR3 reads TGTGCCAGCCTACTTAACAATGAGCAGTACTTC.

The chain carries TRBV12-3 or TRBV12-4 and TRBJ2-1; TRBD2 agrees at 9 bases. This CDR3 contains 15 residues. The junction had 18 bases not matched to a gene; V was cut back by 6 bases and J by 15 bases. This CDR3 is CASSPTGTSHGSLFF. The CDR3 DNA reads as TGTGCCAGCAGCCCAACCGGGACTAGCCACGGAAGCTTGTTCTTC.

J is TRBJ1-2 and V is TRBV27; 7 bases are a match to TRBD1. Germline CDR1 reads MNHEY; CDR2 reads SMNVEV (reference sequence). Trimming cost V 5 bases and J 7 bases; bases outside gene matches: 13. The CDR3 is made up of 15 amino acids. DNA for the CDR3: TGTGCCAGCAGTAGGGGGTCCACAGGGGTCCGTGGCTACACCTTC. Translating gives CASSRGSTGVRGYTF.

The genes are TRBV20-1 and TRBJ1-6; 7 positions match TRBD1. With V trimmed by 5 bases and J by 8 bases, 9 bases remained unmatched. The CDR3 covers 14 residues. CDR1 is DFQATT and CDR2 is SNEGSKA in the germline V gene (reference sequence). The CDR3 loop reads CSALRTGPYSPLHF. The CDR3 DNA is TGCAGTGCTCTACGGACAGGCCCCTATTCACCCCTCCACTTT.

The chain couples TRBV28 to TRBJ2-4; D is tentatively TRBD1 or TRBD2 (5 bases each). V was shortened by 7 bases and J by 13 bases, with 23 bases between the two germline ends. This CDR3 region has 14 residues. Germline CDR1 is MDHEN and CDR2 is SYDVKM. The CDR3 DNA is TGTGCCAGCACCGAAACTGGGGCCACCGGGGAGCAGTACTTC. Translated, it gives CASTETGATGEQYF.

In its sample, this clonotype was seen a few times. The chain links TRBV4-1 to TRBJ2-3, with 7 bases aligning to TRBD1. The J segment lost 5 bases and the V segment lost 1 base, leaving 9 bases of the junction unmatched. Germline assignment: CDR1 MGHRA and CDR2 YSYEKL. The CDR3 is made up of 16 amino acids. CDR3 coding DNA: TGCGCCAGCAGCCAAGTATCGAGGGGGCGAAGAGATACGCAGTATTTT. Amino acids: CASSQVSRGRRDTQYF.

CDR3 nucleotides: TGTGCCAGCAGTATCCTGACAGACCAAGAGACCCAGTACTTC. It translates to CASSILTDQETQYF. The chain couples TRBV12-3 or TRBV12-4 to TRBJ2-5; a possible D gene is TRBD1 (5 bases). This CDR3 comprises 14 residues. The ends were cut back, 5 bases at V and 0 bases at J, with 10 bases in the middle.

A single count supports this clonotype. One junction end does not reproduce the germline sequence, and a read error may be involved. The chain joins TRBV11-3 to TRBJ2-1; 10 nucleotides align to TRBD2. From germline, CDR1 is SGHNT and CDR2 YENEEA. This CDR3 has 17 residues. The CDR3 sequence is CASSLVFGLAGANKQFF. As DNA, the CDR3 is TGTGCCAGCAGCTTAGTCTTCGGGCTAGCGGGAGCCAATAAGCAGTTCTTC. The full variable domain, in which reference TRBV11-3 and TRBJ2-1 provide the parts outside the CDR3, is EAGVVQSPRYKIIEKKQPVAFWCNPISGHNTLYWYLQNLGQGPELLIRYENEEAVDDSQLPKDRFSAERLKGVDSTLKIQPAELGDSAVYLCASSLVFGLAGANKQFFGPGTRLTVL.

This chain joins TRBV9 and TRBJ2-5; 8 nucleotides line up with TRBD1. The CDR3 length is 14 residues. The germline V gene encodes CDR1 SGDLS and CDR2 YYNGEE. V dropped 3 bases and J dropped 5; count of bases not matched to a gene: 6. This CDR3 is CASSAQGATETQYF. The DNA for the CDR3 is TGTGCCAGCAGCGCGCAGGGGGCTACGGAGACCCAGTACTTC.

In its sample, this clonotype was seen once. The chain carries TRBV6-6 and TRBJ1-2; D gene uncertain. Trimming took 7 bases from V and 5 from J, leaving 17 bases between them. The CDR3 is made up of 14 amino acids. Germline lookup yields CDR1 MNHNY and CDR2 SVGAGI (reference sequence). This CDR3 is CASTPREPRYGYTF. In nucleotides, the CDR3 is TGTGCCAGCACCCCACGGGAGCCCCGATATGGCTACACCTTC.

This clonotype was recorded at least ten times. This rearrangement joins TRBV13 to TRBJ2-7, with D possibly matching TRBD2 (6 bases). V was pared by 5 bases and J by 0 bases, with 14 bases between. CDR1 PRHDT and CDR2 FYEKMQ come from the germline V gene (reference sequence). CDR3 length: 15 residues. CDR3 sequence: CASSPRGISSYEQYF. For the CDR3, the DNA is TGTGCCAGCAGCCCGCGGGGTATCAGCTCCTACGAGCAGTACTTC.

This CDR3 is CASSLAALNSPLHF. CDR3 DNA: TGTGCCAGCAGCTTAGCTGCCCTTAATTCACCCCTCCACTTT. The chain recombines TRBV7-9 with TRBJ1-6; D is unclear. CDR1 and CDR2 from the germline V gene are SEHNR and FQNEAQ (reference sequence). This CDR3 spans 14 amino acids. V shed 0 bases and J shed 6 bases, with 6 bases lying between them. The full variable domain, with the rest looked up from reference TRBV7-9 and TRBJ1-6, is DTGVSQNPRHKITKRGQNVTFRCDPISEHNRLYWYRQTLGQGPEFLTYFQNEAQLEKSRLLSDRFSAERPKGSFSTLEIQRTEQGDSAMYLCASSLAALNSPLHFGNGTRLTVT.

A word on this clonotype: At one end the junction does not follow the germline gene, possibly because of a read error. The chain employs TRBV7-2 and TRBJ2-4; the D gene is possibly TRBD2 (5 bases). Looked up from germline, CDR1 is SGHTA and CDR2 is FQGNSA. This CDR3 is built from 16 residues. The CDR3 is CASSLQTGIEKSIQYF. CDR3 nucleotides: TGTGCCAGCAGCCTCCAAACCGGGATAGAGAAAAGCATTCAGTACTTC. The full variable domain, with the rest looked up from reference TRBV7-2 and TRBJ2-4, is GAGVSQSPSNKVTEKGKDVELRCDPISGHTALYWYRQSLGQGLEFLIYFQGNSAPDKSGLPSDRFSAERTGGSVSTLTIQRTQQEDSAVYLCASSLQTGIEKSIQYFGAGTRLSVL.

The CDR3 nucleotides read TGTGCCACCAGCAGAGAGCTGCAGACCTCTGGGGCCAACGTCCTGACTTTC. Protein: CATSRELQTSGANVLTF. This rearrangement joins TRBV15 to TRBJ2-6; D gene uncertain. Per the germline V gene, CDR1 is LNHNV and CDR2 is YYDKDF (reference sequence). Trimming left V 0 bases short and J 0 bases short, with 9 bases between. CDR3 length: 17 amino acids.

In its sample, this clonotype was seen once. The chain joins TRBV20-1 to TRBJ1-1, with TRBD1 matching 7 bases. Germline CDR1 is DFQATT and CDR2 is SNEGSKA (reference sequence). There are 14 residues in the CDR3. The V segment lost 0 bases and the J segment 5 bases; nucleotides outside the gene matches: 6. Here the CDR3 DNA reads TGCAGTGCTAGAGAGGGCAGGGGGGGGACTGAAGCTTTCTTT. Translation: CSAREGRGGTEAFF.

The chain combines TRBV20-1 with TRBJ2-7; 12 bases align to TRBD2. The germline V gene encodes CDR1 DFQATT and CDR2 SNEGSKA (reference sequence). CDR3 length: 16 amino acids. V shed 1 base, J shed 7 bases, and the junction held 11 bases outside the gene matches. The CDR3 DNA follows: TGCAGTGCTAGAGGGGGGCTAGCGGGAGGGAGGAGAGAGCAGTACTTC. Translating it yields CSARGGLAGGRREQYF.

This clonotype occurred a few times. The genes are TRBV10-3 and TRBJ2-7; no definite D call. The germline V and J ends were trimmed by 4 bases and 4 bases, with 8 bases remaining between them. Per the germline V gene, CDR1 is ENHRY and CDR2 is SYGVKD. CDR3 size: 12 residues. The CDR3 DNA reads TGTGCCATCAGTGCACAGAGATACGAGCAGTACTTC. Its protein product is CAISAQRYEQYF.

This clonotype was observed a few times. The V call is TRBV12-3 or TRBV12-4, the J call TRBJ1-1, with D possibly being TRBD1 (5 bases). V was clipped by 6 bases and J by 3 bases, with 14 bases between them. This CDR3 contains 14 residues. CDR3 region: CASSPPGGDTEAFF. CDR3 DNA: TGTGCCAGCAGCCCCCCGGGGGGGGACACTGAAGCTTTCTTT.

This clonotype was observed a handful of times. The chain combines TRBV7-9 with TRBJ1-4; 8 bases match TRBD1. Germline V lookup: CDR1 SEHNR, CDR2 FQNEAQ (reference sequence). V was pared by 5 bases and J by 3 bases, with 5 bases of the junction left unmatched. The CDR3 spans 15 residues. The CDR3 sequence is CASSVTGEPNEKLFF. The CDR3 DNA reads as TGTGCCAGCAGCGTGACAGGGGAGCCTAATGAAAAACTGTTTTTT. Drawing the rest from reference TRBV7-9 and TRBJ1-4, the complete variable domain is DTGVSQNPRHKITKRGQNVTFRCDPISEHNRLYWYRQTLGQGPEFLTYFQNEAQLEKSRLLSDRFSAERPKGSFSTLEIQRTEQGDSAMYLCASSVTGEPNEKLFFGSGTQLSVL.

The genes are TRBV5-1 and TRBJ2-5, with 8 nucleotides matching TRBD2. The germline gives CDR1 SGHRS, CDR2 YFSETQ. J gave up 3 bases and V 0 bases, and 7 bases lay outside the gene matches. The length of the CDR3 is 16 residues. The CDR3: CASSLEREFIKETQYF. DNA of the CDR3: TGCGCCAGCAGCTTGGAGCGGGAGTTTATCAAAGAGACCCAGTACTTC.

This clonotype has at least ten counts. The J gene is TRBJ2-3, the V gene TRBV12-3 or TRBV12-4; D possibly corresponds to TRBD2 (6 bases). The V end lost 0 bases, the J end lost 5 bases, and 6 bases lay between the germline ends. The CDR3 extends over 13 amino acids. CDR3 in amino acids: CASSLAGLDTQYF. The CDR3 DNA reads as TGTGCCAGCAGTTTAGCGGGACTAGATACGCAGTATTTT.